Presented here are 14 T cell receptor beta chains from one specimen sequenced in a study of cytomegalovirus exposure and HLA in healthy donors. The PCR had 60 Vbeta and 13 Jbeta primers. Sequencing used immunoSEQ multiplex PCR; TCRdb keeps in-frame clones, though not all of them. The sample carries roughly 98,000 clones, around 79% recorded once. Sequenced input: PBMCs. These receptors came from a female donor in good health and CMV-seropositive.

V and J are TRBV14 and TRBJ1-6; no definite D call. CDR3 length: 17 amino acids. CDR1 and CDR2 from the germline V gene are SGHDN and FVKESK. The germline V and J ends were trimmed by 1 base and 7 bases, with 17 bases remaining between them. CDR3 in amino acids: CASSQVPGRRPNSPLHF. Written as DNA, the CDR3 is TGTGCCAGCAGCCAAGTTCCCGGTCGCAGGCCAAATTCACCCCTCCACTTT.

This rearrangement joins TRBV13 to TRBJ2-1, with TRBD2 matching 8 bases. With 2 bases clipped from V and 6 bases from J, the junction kept 9 bases outside the gene matches. The CDR3 contains 16 residues. Germline values: CDR1 PRHDT, CDR2 FYEKMQ (reference sequence). The CDR3 here is CASSLFGGDFSNEQFF. In DNA, the CDR3 is TGTGCCAGCAGCTTATTCGGGGGGGATTTCAGCAATGAGCAGTTCTTC. The full variable domain, with the rest looked up from reference TRBV13 and TRBJ2-1, is AAGVIQSPRHLIKEKRETATLKCYPIPRHDTVYWYQQGPGQDPQFLISFYEKMQSDKGSIPDRFSAQQFSDYHSELNMSSLELGDSALYFCASSLFGGDFSNEQFFGPGTRLTVL.

The V call is TRBV6-6, the J call TRBJ2-1; TRBD1 matches 9 bases. Germline loops: CDR1 MNHNY, CDR2 SVGAGI (reference sequence). The CDR3 length is 14 residues. The V and J ends lost 1 base and 8 bases, in that order; junction bases with no gene match: 3. CDR3 sequence: CASSYWDRADEQFF. CDR3 DNA sequence: TGTGCCAGCAGTTACTGGGACAGGGCTGATGAGCAGTTCTTC.

The J gene is TRBJ1-2, the V gene TRBV15; 7 bases line up with TRBD1. The CDR3 spans 13 residues. Trimming took 5 bases from V and 2 from J; bases not matched to a gene: 2. Germline CDR1 LNHNV, CDR2 YYDKDF (reference sequence). CDR3 sequence reads: CATSPDRNYGYTF. CDR3 nucleotides: TGTGCCACCAGCCCGGACAGGAACTATGGCTACACCTTC.

V and J are TRBV28 and TRBJ1-6, with D perhaps TRBD1 (6 bases). Germline V gene data show CDR1 as MDHEN and CDR2 as SYDVKM. The CDR3 consists of 13 residues. V lost 11 bases, J lost 10 bases, and 18 bases lay in between. The CDR3 is CAVGGLVGSPLHF. For the CDR3, the DNA is TGTGCCGTAGGGGGATTGGTGGGCTCACCCCTCCACTTT.

The rearrangement uses TRBV5-1 and TRBJ1-1, with D unresolved. The germline gives CDR1 SGHRS, CDR2 YFSETQ. This CDR3 region has 16 residues. V lost 4 bases, J lost 1 base, and 17 bases lay in between. CDR3 amino acids: CASSGGSRRENTEAFF. The CDR3 DNA sequence: TGCGCCAGCAGCGGAGGCTCTCGACGGGAGAACACTGAAGCTTTCTTT.

This chain connects TRBV9 to TRBJ2-1, with 10 bases that match TRBD1. The CDR3 totals 14 residues. J lost 8 bases, V lost 1 base, and 3 bases had no gene match. CDR1 is SGDLS and CDR2 is YYNGEE in the germline V gene. CDR3 coding DNA: TGTGCCAGCAGCGTAAGGACAGGGGGGGATGAGCAGTTCTTC. Amino acid sequence: CASSVRTGGDEQFF. The full variable domain, rest sourced from reference TRBV9 and TRBJ2-1, is DSGVTQTPKHLITATGQRVTLRCSPRSGDLSVYWYQQSLDQGLQFLIQYYNGEERAKGNILERFSAQQFPDLHSELNLSSLELGDSALYFCASSVRTGGDEQFFGPGTRLTVL.

CDR3 DNA: TGTGCCAGCAGTCCAAATAGCAATCAGCCCCAGCATTTT. Amino acids: CASSPNSNQPQHF. The rearrangement uses TRBV28 and TRBJ1-5; D ambiguous. Trimming shortened V by 5 bases and J by 0 bases, and 5 bases separated the two germline ends. Germline V gives CDR1 MDHEN, CDR2 SYDVKM. This CDR3 contains 13 residues.

The chain links TRBV13 to TRBJ2-3; D gene uncertain. In germline, CDR1 is PRHDT, CDR2 FYEKMQ (reference sequence). V lost 1 base to trimming and J lost 3 bases, with 14 bases between them. The CDR3 has 16 amino acids. CDR3 DNA sequence: TGTGCCAGCAGCTTAGCCTCGAGGCTAGAAACAGATACGCAGTATTTT. Translation gives CASSLASRLETDTQYF.

This clone has a single count. The chain is built from TRBV28 and TRBJ2-3; D perhaps matches TRBD2 (5 bases). V was pared by 2 bases and J by 5 bases, with 11 bases between. Looked up from germline, CDR1 is MDHEN and CDR2 is SYDVKM. The CDR3 spans 14 residues. CDR3 in DNA: TGTGCCAGCAGTTTAGGAGGTTCGGTAGATACGCAGTATTTT. This sequence encodes CASSLGGSVDTQYF.

This clone was seen only a few times. The chain couples TRBV4-3 to TRBJ1-6; D gene ambiguous. Per germline, CDR1 LGHNA and CDR2 YSLEER. Trimming shortened V by 1 base and J by 10 bases, and 14 bases separated the two germline ends. This CDR3 comprises 15 residues. The CDR3 DNA is TGCGCCAGCAGCCAAGGAAACAGACGGGGATCACCCCTCCACTTT. Translating it yields CASSQGNRRGSPLHF.

The CDR3 loop is CATGGSYEQYF. The CDR3 coding sequence is TGTGCCACCGGGGGTTCCTACGAGCAGTACTTC. The chain couples TRBV2 to TRBJ2-7, with D tentatively TRBD2 (6 bases). CDR3 length equals 11 residues. Germline assignment: CDR1 SNHLY and CDR2 FYNNEI. V was shortened by 10 bases and J by 1 base, with 8 bases between the two germline ends.

CDR3 nucleotides: TGTGCCAGCAGCCTGGGACAGGGGGCTCAGGGTGGCTACACCTTC. Its protein is CASSLGQGAQGGYTF. The gene calls are TRBV7-2 and TRBJ1-2; TRBD1 matches at 12 bases. Germline-derived CDR1 and CDR2 are SGHTA and FQGNSA. Trimming at V came to 5 bases and at J to 7 bases, leaving 8 bases not matched to a gene. The CDR3 spans 15 residues.

In its sample, this clone was seen a few times. J is TRBJ2-7 and V is TRBV5-1; TRBD2 matches at 7 bases. The CDR3 covers 12 residues. The V segment lost 2 bases and the J segment 9 bases; nucleotides outside the gene matches: 5. The germline CDR1 and CDR2 sequences are SGHRS and YFSETQ. This CDR3 reads CASSFGGEGQYF. The CDR3 nucleotides read TGCGCCAGCAGCTTCGGCGGGGAGGGGCAGTACTTC.